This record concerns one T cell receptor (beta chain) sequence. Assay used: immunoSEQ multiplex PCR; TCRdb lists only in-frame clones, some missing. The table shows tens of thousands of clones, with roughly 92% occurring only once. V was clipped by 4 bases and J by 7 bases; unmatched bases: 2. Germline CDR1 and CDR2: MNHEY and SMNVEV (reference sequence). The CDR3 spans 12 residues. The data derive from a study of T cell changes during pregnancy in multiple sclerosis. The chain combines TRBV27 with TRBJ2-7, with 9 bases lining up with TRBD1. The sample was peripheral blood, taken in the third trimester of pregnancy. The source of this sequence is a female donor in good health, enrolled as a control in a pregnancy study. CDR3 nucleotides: TGTGCCAGCAGTTCGACAGGGGGGGAGCAGTACTTC. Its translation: CASSSTGGEQYF.